The rows below give T cell receptor beta chains drawn from one sample of a study of CDR3 diversity in severe acne. TCRdb re-derived calls from the PCR reads in MiXCR, one entry per CDR3 protein. The sample lists around 100,000 distinct CDR3 sequences, roughly 51% seen once, with around an eighth in the top ten. Material for sequencing was blood. The receptors originated from a male donor with acne. CDR3s include the opening cysteine and the closing phenylalanine or tryptophan.

j_call,v_call,cdr3_aa
TRBJ1-2,TRBV9,CASSVDRNYGYTF
TRBJ2-5,TRBV19,CASSMDMTSGSGETQYF
TRBJ2-7,TRBV15,CATSRQRDHLYEQYF
TRBJ2-1,TRBV7-3,CASGSLAGSEQFF
TRBJ2-1,TRBV7-9,CASSPLEGGSYNEQSF
TRBJ2-1,TRBV20-1,CSAFASGISNEQFF
TRBJ2-7,TRBV24-1,CATSDLSNYEQYF
TRBJ2-1,TRBV12-3/TRBV12-4,CASTPTGHEQFF
TRBJ1-5,TRBV6-2/TRBV6-3,CASSPEGTQPQHF
TRBJ1-1,TRBV10-3,CAISSHELNTEAFF
TRBJ2-7,TRBV20-1,CSAKGLAEVF
TRBJ2-1,TRBV11-2,CASTSRLAGANEQFF
TRBJ2-7,TRBV7-3,CASSWDGYEQYF
TRBJ2-7,TRBV28,CASSLLGSPYEQYF
TRBJ2-7,TRBV11-2,CASSLTDFYEQYF
TRBJ1-1,TRBV10-3,CASETMSTEAFF
TRBJ2-5,TRBV29-1,CSVARPEGETQYF
TRBJ2-7,TRBV14,CASSQAWGHEQYF
TRBJ1-4,TRBV28,CASSSWAGEKLFF
TRBJ2-5,TRBV6-5,CASRRRTSGSYETQYF
TRBJ2-7,TRBV27,CASSGRTSGRPYEQYF
TRBJ1-2,TRBV30,CAWSVNRGNYGYTF
TRBJ1-6,TRBV3-1,CASSQAGINSPLHF
TRBJ1-2,TRBV30,CAWSAGPYGYTF
TRBJ1-5,TRBV7-9,CASSFRTGPDSNQPQHF
TRBJ2-7,TRBV10-2,CASSAEGKPYEQYF
TRBJ2-1,TRBV12-3/TRBV12-4,CASSWAGAWNEQFF
TRBJ1-2,TRBV19,CASGYVGAFHYGYTF
TRBJ1-1,TRBV24-1,CATSDSGQNTEAFF
TRBJ2-2,TRBV19,CASSISGGTGELFF
TRBJ2-5,TRBV30,CAWSVGTGQETQYF